Below, 9 T cell receptor beta chains from the same sample are listed, as sequenced in a study of immune evolution from preneoplasia to lung adenocarcinoma. Profiling relied on immunoSEQ multiplex PCR, and the TCRdb table lists in-frame clones only, not all of them. Found here are around 2,700 clones, 83% of them singletons; the top ten hold 8.5%. The specimen sequenced was FFPE adjacent normal lung tissue. The receptor source for this set is a person between 70 and 80 years old with lung adenocarcinoma.

The chain carries TRBV5-4 and TRBJ1-1; 7 positions match TRBD1. V lost 1 base, J lost 5 bases, and 2 bases stayed unmatched. Looked up from germline, CDR1 is SGHNT and CDR2 is YYREEE (reference sequence). The CDR3 loop spans 13 amino acids. CDR3 DNA sequence: TGTGCCAGCAGCTTGCAGGGGGGGACTGAAGCTTTCTTT. Translating gives CASSLQGGTEAFF.

The V gene is TRBV12-5, the J gene TRBJ1-6; D ambiguous. The length of the CDR3 is 9 residues. V was pared by 8 bases and J by 10 bases, with 3 bases between. CDR1 is LGHNT, CDR2 FRNRAP, per germline. The CDR3 is CASSSPLHF. For the CDR3, the DNA is TGTGCTAGTAGCTCACCCCTCCACTTT.

The chain joins TRBV29-1 to TRBJ1-5; 8 nucleotides align to TRBD1. Germline trimming cut 6 bases from V and 3 bases from J; bases unmatched to any gene: 4. CDR1 and CDR2 (germline): SQVTM, ANQGSEA. The CDR3 runs 13 residues. CDR3 amino acids: CSVGRGPNQPQHF. The CDR3 DNA reads TGCAGCGTGGGCAGGGGGCCCAATCAGCCCCAGCATTTT.

The genes are TRBV6-1 and TRBJ2-7; D uncertain. Trimming left V 1 base short and J 2 bases short, with 9 bases between. This CDR3 region has 14 residues. Germline CDR1 is MNHNS and CDR2 is SASEGT. CDR3: CASSEEIGPYEQYF. The CDR3 DNA is TGTGCCAGCAGTGAAGAGATAGGGCCCTACGAGCAGTACTTC.

V gene TRBV11-2 combines with J gene TRBJ2-7; 11 bases match TRBD2. Germline-derived CDR1 and CDR2 are SGHAT and FQNNGV. With V trimmed by 1 base and J by 3 bases, 11 bases remained unmatched. This CDR3 contains 18 residues. As DNA, the CDR3 is TGTGCCAGCAGCTTAGGGCTAGCGGGAGGTAGTGGGGTCTACGAGCAGTACTTC. This sequence encodes CASSLGLAGGSGVYEQYF.

This chain uses TRBV5-6 with TRBJ1-5, with 7 bases identical to TRBD1. V lost 4 bases to trimming and J lost 4 bases; unmatched junction nucleotides: 5. The CDR3 length is 14 residues. Germline-derived CDR1 and CDR2 are SGHDT and YYEEEE. CDR3 DNA sequence: TGTGCCAGCAGCCGGGACAGATTGAATCAGCCCCAGCATTTT. Translation gives CASSRDRLNQPQHF.

The chain has TRBV5-1 and TRBJ1-3, with D possibly being TRBD1 (5 bases). The CDR3 is made up of 18 amino acids. Trimming took 4 bases from V and 0 from J, leaving 20 bases between them. Germline-derived CDR1 and CDR2 are SGHRS and YFSETQ. In DNA form, the CDR3 reads TGCGCCAGCAGCAACCGCCCAGGGATGGGACTCTCTGGAAACACCATATATTTT. It specifies CASSNRPGMGLSGNTIYF. Looking up the rest from reference TRBV5-1 and TRBJ1-3 gives the full variable domain: KAGVTQTPRYLIKTRGQQVTLSCSPISGHRSVSWYQQTPGQGLQFLFEYFSETQRNKGNFPGRFSGRQFSNSRSEMNVSTLELGDSALYLCASSNRPGMGLSGNTIYFGEGSWLTVV.

The rearrangement uses TRBV27 and TRBJ1-5; 7 positions agree with TRBD1. This CDR3 comprises 12 residues. Per the germline V gene, CDR1 is MNHEY and CDR2 is SMNVEV (reference sequence). With V trimmed by 7 bases and J by 5 bases, 2 bases remained unmatched. This CDR3 is CASTQGDQPQHF. The CDR3 nucleotides read TGTGCCAGCACCCAGGGGGATCAGCCCCAGCATTTT.

V and J are TRBV29-1 and TRBJ2-1; D ambiguous. Deletions cut 3 bases from V and 2 bases from J, with 11 bases between. The CDR3 totals 14 residues. Looked up from germline, CDR1 is SQVTM and CDR2 is ANQGSEA. The DNA for the CDR3 is TGCAGCGTTGACGAAGTCAGGACCTACAATGAGCAGTTCTTC. This sequence encodes CSVDEVRTYNEQFF.